These T cell receptor beta chains were read from a single sample in a study of regulatory T cells in long-lasting Graves disease. TCRdb reprocessed the multiplex PCR reads with MiXCR, giving one entry per CDR3 protein. The sample holds approximately 490,000 distinct CDR3 sequences, under 20% seen once. The same sample was also studied in work on T cells in Graves' hyperthyroidism and ophthalmopathy.

The sample consisted of peripheral blood mononuclear cells (PBMCs), taken at new diagnosis, from a patient treated with antithyroid drugs. The receptors come from a middle-aged man with Graves disease. The CDR3 runs from the conserved cysteine through the conserved F or W. Fields, in order: J gene, V gene, CDR3 length, D gene, clone size, CDR3 DNA, CDR3 protein. A D gene is named only where the DNA matches it firmly. Not all rows give a size; the values are once, few, many and, for expanded clones, a class.

j_call: TRBJ2-1
v_call: TRBV5-6
cdr3_length: 14
d_call: -
clone_size: few
cdr3_nt: TGTGCCAGCAGCTTGGTACGTCTGTACAATGAGCAGTTCTTC
cdr3_aa: CASSLVRLYNEQFF

j_call: TRBJ1-5
v_call: TRBV6-1
cdr3_length: 13
d_call: -
clone_size: -
cdr3_nt: TGTGCCAGCAAACAGGGAGTAAATCAGCCCCAGCATTTT
cdr3_aa: CASKQGVNQPQHF

j_call: TRBJ2-2
v_call: TRBV6-1
cdr3_length: 17
d_call: -
clone_size: many
cdr3_nt: TGTGCCAGCAGTGAAGGGTTTGGACGCGGGACTGTCGGGGAGCTGTTTTTT
cdr3_aa: CASSEGFGRGTVGELFF

j_call: TRBJ2-7
v_call: TRBV3-1
cdr3_length: 14
d_call: TRBD2
clone_size: -
cdr3_nt: TGTGCCAGCACCTCCGGGACTAACCTCTACGAGCAGTACTTC
cdr3_aa: CASTSGTNLYEQYF

j_call: TRBJ2-7
v_call: TRBV30
cdr3_length: 17
d_call: TRBD2
clone_size: once
cdr3_nt: TGTGCCTCCCTATCCGGGACTAGCGGGAGTTCGGGCTACGAGCAGTACTTC
cdr3_aa: CASLSGTSGSSGYEQYF

j_call: TRBJ2-7
v_call: TRBV20-1
cdr3_length: 14
d_call: -
clone_size: many
cdr3_nt: TGCAGTGCTCAACGTGAGACTAGGGATTACGAGCAGTACTTC
cdr3_aa: CSAQRETRDYEQYF

j_call: TRBJ2-5
v_call: TRBV7-9
cdr3_length: 15
d_call: -
clone_size: many
cdr3_nt: TGTGCCAGCAGCCGGGACACCCGGTACCAAGAGACCCAGTACTTC
cdr3_aa: CASSRDTRYQETQYF

j_call: TRBJ2-1
v_call: TRBV20-1
cdr3_length: 14
d_call: TRBD2
clone_size: -
cdr3_nt: TGCAGTGCTAGAGCCAGCGGGAGGGATAATGAGCAGTTCTTC
cdr3_aa: CSARASGRDNEQFF

j_call: TRBJ1-1
v_call: TRBV20-1
cdr3_length: 15
d_call: TRBD1
clone_size: few
cdr3_nt: TGCAGTGCGCCGGAACAGGGGCTGAGGAGCACTGAAGCTTTCTTT
cdr3_aa: CSAPEQGLRSTEAFF

j_call: TRBJ2-2
v_call: TRBV28
cdr3_length: 13
d_call: TRBD1
clone_size: many
cdr3_nt: TGTGCCAGCAGTCGACAGGGAAGCGAGGAGCTGTTTTTT
cdr3_aa: CASSRQGSEELFF

j_call: TRBJ1-6
v_call: TRBV28
cdr3_length: 15
d_call: TRBD1
clone_size: -
cdr3_nt: TGTGCCAGCAGTAAAACCGGGACAGCAAATTCACCCCTCCACTTT
cdr3_aa: CASSKTGTANSPLHF

j_call: TRBJ1-1
v_call: TRBV7-9
cdr3_length: 16
d_call: -
clone_size: many
cdr3_nt: TGTGCCAGCAGCTTAGTGGGGGGCGCGCTGAACACTGAAGCTTTCTTT
cdr3_aa: CASSLVGGALNTEAFF

j_call: TRBJ2-3
v_call: TRBV6-2/TRBV6-3
cdr3_length: 16
d_call: -
clone_size: -
cdr3_nt: TGTGCCACCGCCGGGCGAGGAGAATTTAGCACAGATACGCAGTATTTT
cdr3_aa: CATAGRGEFSTDTQYF

j_call: TRBJ1-1
v_call: TRBV15
cdr3_length: 13
d_call: -
clone_size: -
cdr3_nt: TGTGCCACCAGCAGAGATCGGAGCCGTGAAGCTTTCTTT
cdr3_aa: CATSRDRSREAFF

j_call: TRBJ2-3
v_call: TRBV4-1
cdr3_length: 16
d_call: -
clone_size: -
cdr3_nt: TGCGCCAGCAGCCAAGTTGCAAGAAGGGGCACAGATACGCAGTATTTT
cdr3_aa: CASSQVARRGTDTQYF

j_call: TRBJ2-7
v_call: TRBV28
cdr3_length: 15
d_call: TRBD2
clone_size: many
cdr3_nt: TGTGCCAGCAGGCCCGGGACTAGCGAGTCCTACGAGCAGTACTTC
cdr3_aa: CASRPGTSESYEQYF

j_call: TRBJ1-1
v_call: TRBV29-1
cdr3_length: 13
d_call: -
clone_size: -
cdr3_nt: TGCAGCCACACCAGGACGGTGAACACTGAAGCTTTCTTT
cdr3_aa: CSHTRTVNTEAFF

j_call: TRBJ2-7
v_call: TRBV4-2
cdr3_length: 16
d_call: -
clone_size: -
cdr3_nt: TGTGCCAGCAGCCAGGGACTGTCGGCAGGGGCCTACGAGCAGTACTTC
cdr3_aa: CASSQGLSAGAYEQYF

j_call: TRBJ2-1
v_call: TRBV6-2/TRBV6-3
cdr3_length: 15
d_call: -
clone_size: few
cdr3_nt: TGTGCCAGCACCCGGGAACCAAGCTCCTACAATGAGCAGTTCTTC
cdr3_aa: CASTREPSSYNEQFF

j_call: TRBJ2-3
v_call: TRBV6-1
cdr3_length: 14
d_call: TRBD1
clone_size: many
cdr3_nt: TGTGCCAGCACCAGCCGGACAGGATCAGATACGCAGTATTTT
cdr3_aa: CASTSRTGSDTQYF

j_call: TRBJ2-1
v_call: TRBV19
cdr3_length: 14
d_call: -
clone_size: few
cdr3_nt: TGTGCCAGTAGTGCCCACTTGGCGAGCAATGAGCAGTTCTTC
cdr3_aa: CASSAHLASNEQFF

j_call: TRBJ2-5
v_call: TRBV2
cdr3_length: 12
d_call: -
clone_size: many
cdr3_nt: TGTGCCAGCTCGACAGAACAAGAGACCCAGTACTTC
cdr3_aa: CASSTEQETQYF

j_call: TRBJ2-7
v_call: TRBV7-9
cdr3_length: 15
d_call: TRBD1
clone_size: -
cdr3_nt: TGTGCCAGCAGCCCCGGCCCAGGGGGAATCTACGAGCAGTACTTC
cdr3_aa: CASSPGPGGIYEQYF

j_call: TRBJ2-7
v_call: TRBV6-1
cdr3_length: 15
d_call: TRBD1
clone_size: many
cdr3_nt: TGTGCCAGCAGCCTGGACAGGGGGAACTCCTACGAGCAGTACTTC
cdr3_aa: CASSLDRGNSYEQYF

j_call: TRBJ1-5
v_call: TRBV29-1
cdr3_length: 14
d_call: TRBD1
clone_size: many
cdr3_nt: TGCAGCGTTGTAGACAGGGGTGGGAGTCAGCCCCAGCATTTT
cdr3_aa: CSVVDRGGSQPQHF

j_call: TRBJ2-7
v_call: TRBV30
cdr3_length: 14
d_call: TRBD1
clone_size: few
cdr3_nt: TGTGCCTGGAGCCCGGGACAGGGAACCTACGAGCAGTACTTC
cdr3_aa: CAWSPGQGTYEQYF

j_call: TRBJ1-5
v_call: TRBV5-8
cdr3_length: 14
d_call: -
clone_size: -
cdr3_nt: TGTGCCAGCAGCTTGGCCCGGAGCAATCAGCCCCAGCATTTT
cdr3_aa: CASSLARSNQPQHF